This entry describes one T cell receptor (beta chain). Its antigen is currently unknown. The data originate from a study of radiotherapy plus CTLA-4 blockade in lung cancer. Whole-study findings and limits: With interferon-beta, early dynamics of blood T cell clones were reported to best predict response. Clones derived from tumor TCRs expanded in blood after radiotherapy plus ipilimumab.

This CDR3 is built from 17 residues. Germline V gene lookup returns CDR1 SGHTA and CDR2 FQGNSA. V lost 1 base and J lost 5, with 20 bases in between. Sequencing was performed with immunoSEQ multiplex PCR; in TCRdb, only in-frame clones are kept and a portion is missing. The sample has about 87,000 clones; about 87% are singletons. It was focal radiation plus CTLA-4 blockade with ipilimumab that patients with chemo-refractory metastatic non-small-cell lung cancer received. The input for sequencing was peripheral blood, taken from a patient treated with radiotherapy plus ipilimumab. The rearrangement links TRBV7-2 to TRBJ2-5; a possible D gene is TRBD2 (6 bases). The sequence derives from a human donor with non-small cell lung cancer that progressed on radiotherapy plus ipilimumab. The CDR3 DNA is TGTGCCAGCAGCTTAGGCCCTGGGAGGACTCGAGGGGAGACCCAGTACTTC. Residues: CASSLGPGRTRGETQYF.